The 16 T cell receptor beta chains in this list originate from one sample, sequenced in a study of identical twins (dated by TCRdb to 2015 to 2016). Libraries were built with 5' RACE. The sequencing machine was an Illumina HiSeq 2000. TCRdb took the public reads, trimmed them with fastp at Q25, ran MiXCR for clone calling and kept in-frame beta chains. Entries that share a CDR3 protein sequence are merged under the most common genes and DNA. Present in this sample are 400,000 to 650,000 distinct CDR3 sequences, about 20% of which were seen just once. The ten largest clonotypes hold about 0.91% of the sample. These same records also appear under a second study, on T cells expressing NK-cell markers.

Sequencing was performed on CD4+ T cells sorted from blood. These receptor sequences come from a woman aged 18 to 35 in good health.

The CDR3 sequence is CASSEAGLMNTEAFF. DNA for the CDR3: TGTGCCAGCAGTGAAGCGGGACTAATGAACACTGAAGCTTTCTTT. The gene calls are TRBV2 and TRBJ1-1; a weak D match, TRBD1 (5 bases). V dropped 0 bases and J dropped 0 bases, with 8 bases sitting between them. The CDR3 has 15 residues. Per the germline V gene, CDR1 is SNHLY and CDR2 is FYNNEI.

The chain links TRBV9 to TRBJ2-3, with D possibly being TRBD1 (5 bases). Trimming removed 4 bases from V and 5 bases from J, with 14 bases in between. The length of the CDR3 is 14 residues. CDR1 and CDR2 (germline): SGDLS, YYNGEE. CDR3 residues: CASSIRGTLDTQYF. CDR3 in DNA: TGTGCCAGCAGCATAAGGGGTACTCTAGATACGCAGTATTTT.

This clonotype has only a few counts. The chain employs TRBV18 and TRBJ2-7; TRBD2 aligns across 7 bases. This CDR3 is 15 amino acids long. After removal of 3 bases from V and 2 bases from J, the junction contained 7 bases not matched to a gene. Per germline, CDR1 KGHSH and CDR2 LQKENI. The CDR3 loop is CASSPRGINPYEQYF. The CDR3 nucleotides read TGTGCCAGCTCACCGCGGGGGATCAATCCCTACGAGCAGTACTTC.

The chain uses TRBV15 and TRBJ1-5, with D possibly being TRBD1 (6 bases). The CDR3 covers 14 residues. Trimming stripped 5 bases from V and 7 bases from J, with 15 bases between. Germline lookup yields CDR1 LNHNV and CDR2 YYDKDF (reference sequence). For the CDR3, the DNA is TGTGCCACCAGCGCGCAGGGGATAAGGCAGCCCCAGCATTTT. Amino acid sequence: CATSAQGIRQPQHF. The full variable domain, its missing parts supplied by reference TRBV15 and TRBJ1-5, is DAMVIQNPRYQVTQFGKPVTLSCSQTLNHNVMYWYQQKSSQAPKLLFHYYDKDFNNEADTPDNFQSRRPNTSFCFLDIRSPGLGDTAMYLCATSAQGIRQPQHFGDGTRLSIL.

This clonotype was observed many times. This chain joins TRBV6-5 and TRBJ1-6, with D perhaps TRBD1 (5 bases). This CDR3 contains 14 residues. V was trimmed by 2 bases and J by 5 bases, leaving 7 bases between them. Germline V gene sequence: CDR1 MNHEY, CDR2 SVGAGI. The CDR3, as DNA: TGTGCCAGCAGTTACGGGACTGATAATTCACCCCTCCACTTT. Amino acid sequence: CASSYGTDNSPLHF.

This clonotype was seen only a few times. The chain has TRBV13 and TRBJ2-1, with D maybe TRBD1 (5 bases). Trimming removed 7 bases from V and 2 bases from J, with 15 bases in between. CDR1 is PRHDT and CDR2 is FYEKMQ in the germline V gene (reference sequence). CDR3 length equals 15 residues. For the CDR3, the DNA is TGTGCCAGCAAAAAAGTGCAGGGCACCTACAATGAGCAGTTCTTC. It translates to CASKKVQGTYNEQFF.

This clonotype was picked up a small number of times. The chain carries TRBV4-1 and TRBJ2-3; the D is unclear. The CDR3 is made up of 14 amino acids. The germline V and J ends were trimmed by 3 bases and 7 bases, with 14 bases remaining between them. Germline lookup yields CDR1 MGHRA and CDR2 YSYEKL. CDR3 in amino acids: CASSHPSTGYTQYF. CDR3 nucleotide sequence: TGCGCCAGCAGCCATCCCTCGACCGGATATACGCAGTATTTT.

The V gene is TRBV9, the J gene TRBJ2-7; D perhaps matches TRBD2 (6 bases). The germline V gene encodes CDR1 SGDLS and CDR2 YYNGEE. The CDR3 extends over 12 amino acids. V lost 7 bases and J lost 3, with 11 bases in between. The CDR3 DNA reads TGTGCCAGCGGCCGGGAGAACTACGAGCAGTACTTC. Amino acids: CASGRENYEQYF.

The chain combines TRBV9 with TRBJ2-7, with D possibly being TRBD2 (6 bases). The CDR3 contains 14 residues. Germline CDR1 reads SGDLS; CDR2 reads YYNGEE. The V end lost 0 bases, the J end lost 6 bases, and 13 bases lay between the germline ends. CDR3 coding DNA: TGTGCCAGCAGCGTAGAACTAGCAATAAGCGAGCAGTACTTC. Its protein is CASSVELAISEQYF.

The sample holds a few counts of this clonotype. The chain recombines TRBV6-6 with TRBJ2-3; D is ambiguous. V gave up 6 bases and J gave up 5 bases, with 9 bases separating them. Germline-derived CDR1 and CDR2 are MNHNY and SVGAGI (reference sequence). The CDR3 sequence is 12 residues long. CDR3 protein: CASRRQEDTQYF. The CDR3 DNA reads as TGTGCCAGCAGACGCCAAGAAGATACGCAGTATTTT.

The J gene is TRBJ2-7, the V gene TRBV20-1; no definite D call. The CDR3 consists of 12 residues. CDR1 and CDR2 (germline): DFQATT, SNEGSKA (reference sequence). Trimming shortened V by 6 bases and J by 4 bases, and 13 bases separated the two germline ends. The DNA of the CDR3 is TGCAGTGCCAGGCGTGGGTGGTACGAGCAGTACTTC. Translation: CSARRGWYEQYF.

This clonotype was found a few times. The J gene is TRBJ2-7, the V gene TRBV20-1; TRBD2 is a possible D gene (6 bases). The CDR3 extends over 12 amino acids. Trimming removed 1 base from V and 7 bases from J, with 11 bases in between. CDR1 is DFQATT, CDR2 SNEGSKA, per germline (reference sequence). The CDR3 nucleotides read TGCAGTGCTAGAGCCCTCGGGGGTGAGCAGTACTTC. Translated: CSARALGGEQYF.

The chain is built from TRBV20-1 and TRBJ2-2; D ambiguous. The CDR3 runs to 14 residues. The V gene lost 0 bases and the J gene lost 6 bases, with 11 bases spanning the gap. Germline V gives CDR1 DFQATT, CDR2 SNEGSKA (reference sequence). CDR3 loop: CSARDYRIAGELFF. CDR3 nucleotides: TGCAGTGCTAGAGATTATAGGATCGCCGGGGAGCTGTTTTTT.

The chain recombines TRBV18 with TRBJ2-3, with D possibly matching TRBD1 (5 bases). This CDR3 region has 14 residues. The germline gives CDR1 KGHSH, CDR2 LQKENI. The V end lost 5 bases, the J end lost 5 bases, and 14 bases lay between the germline ends. CDR3 in amino acids: CASSSQGPVDTQYF. The DNA of the CDR3 is TGTGCCAGCTCATCCCAGGGCCCGGTAGATACGCAGTATTTT.

The V and J genes are TRBV29-1 and TRBJ1-2; D is unresolved. Trimming removed 1 base at V and 4 bases at J, with 16 bases between. Germline values: CDR1 SQVTM, CDR2 ANQGSEA. The CDR3 is 15 residues long. CDR3 region: CSVEGSAARIYGYTF. CDR3 in DNA: TGCAGCGTTGAAGGGTCTGCAGCCCGAATCTATGGCTACACCTTC.

The V gene is TRBV10-3, the J gene TRBJ2-1, with no clear D. Germline CDR1 is ENHRY and CDR2 is SYGVKD. The V end was cut by 8 bases, the J end by 7 bases, with 12 bases between. The CDR3 runs 12 residues. The CDR3 nucleotides are TGTGCCATCGGCCTTGGGGTAAATGAGCAGTTCTTC. It translates to CAIGLGVNEQFF.